The sequence of this TCR beta chain was determined in a study of shared clonotypes between healthy human individuals. V was clipped by 5 bases and J by 2 bases, with 9 bases between them. Germline-derived CDR1 and CDR2 are SGHVS and FNYEAQ. CDR3 size: 14 residues. The donors, healthy adults who were HIV-negative, had experienced no recent acute infections or vaccinations. Several immunoSEQ 96-well plates shared each subset's DNA, each plate a replicate. In the source study's methods: Quality scores were absent from the junction-only immunoSEQ sequences, so filtering differed. The assay was immunoSEQ multiplex PCR, and TCRdb's table has in-frame clones only and misses some. V and J calls and clone size are those listed in that table; D and trimming were worked out from the DNA. The sample holds around 200,000 clones, around 63% seen once.

Sequencing was performed on memory CD4+ T cells sorted from blood. Described subset: CD45RA-negative fraction. The receptor comes from a man younger than 45 in good health. V gene TRBV7-6 combines with J gene TRBJ2-2, with D maybe TRBD1 (6 bases). The CDR3 bases are TGTGCCAGCAGCCGGGGACATAACACCGGGGAGCTGTTTTTT. Translation gives CASSRGHNTGELFF. The whole variable domain, remainder taken from reference TRBV7-6 and TRBJ2-2, is GAGVSQSPRYKVTKRGQDVALRCDPISGHVSLYWYRQALGQGPEFLTYFNYEAQQDKSGLPNDRFSAERPEGSISTLTIQRTEQRDSAMYRCASSRGHNTGELFFGEGSRLTVL.